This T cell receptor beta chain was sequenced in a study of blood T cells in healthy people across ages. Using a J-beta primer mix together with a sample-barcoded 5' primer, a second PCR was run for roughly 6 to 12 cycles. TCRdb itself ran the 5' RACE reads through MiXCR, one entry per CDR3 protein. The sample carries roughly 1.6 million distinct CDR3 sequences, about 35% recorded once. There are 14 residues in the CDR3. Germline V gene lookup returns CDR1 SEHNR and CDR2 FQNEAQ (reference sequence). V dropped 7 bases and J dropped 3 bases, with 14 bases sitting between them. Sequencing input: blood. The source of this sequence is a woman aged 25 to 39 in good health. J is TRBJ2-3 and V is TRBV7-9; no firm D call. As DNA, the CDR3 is TGTGCCAGCACCCGAACCCGTTCGACAGATACGCAGTATTTT. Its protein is CASTRTRSTDTQYF.